The 32 T cell receptor beta chains below come from one sample, sequenced in a study of blood T cell repertoires in COVID-19 (dated by TCRdb to about 2020). Library method: the immunoSEQ multiplex PCR assay. The clones in this table, taken by TCRdb from immuneACCESS, are in-frame only. Not every clone is retained; where verified, under half of the shortfall comes from an unresolved V gene, and the cause of the rest is unknown. For this sample there are roughly 340,000 clones; more than 75% appear just once. Of the sample, roughly 3.3% is held by the ten largest clones. Sequencing input: peripheral blood. The receptors were gathered from a woman under 30 who had recovered from COVID-19.

This clone has a single count. The chain employs TRBV11-2 and TRBJ2-5, with D perhaps TRBD1 (5 bases). The CDR3 runs 15 residues. Per germline, CDR1 SGHAT and CDR2 FQNNGV. With 7 bases removed from V and 2 bases from J, the gap between germline ends came to 17 bases. In DNA, the CDR3 is TGTGCCAGCACCCCTGGGGCTCCTCTTCAAGAGACCCAGTACTTC. Translating it yields CASTPGAPLQETQYF.

The J gene is TRBJ2-3, the V gene TRBV30; no definite D call. This CDR3 comprises 12 residues. Germline lookup yields CDR1 GTSNPN and CDR2 SVGIG (reference sequence). Trimming pared 3 bases from V and 3 bases from J, leaving 7 bases between. The CDR3 DNA follows: TGTGCCTGGAGGTACCGGACAGATACGCAGTATTTT. Its protein is CAWRYRTDTQYF. The whole variable domain, filled in from reference TRBV30 and TRBJ2-3, reads SQTIHQWPATLVQPVGSPLSLECTVEGTSNPNLYWYRQAAGRGLQLLFYSVGIGQISSEVPQNLSASRPQDRQFILSSKKLLLSDSGFYLCAWRYRTDTQYFGPGTRLTVL.

This chain connects TRBV12-5 to TRBJ1-1, with D uncertain. Germline CDR1 and CDR2: LGHNT and FRNRAP. Between the trimmed V and J ends, which lost 6 bases and 1 base, there was a span of 12 bases. This CDR3 spans 14 amino acids. The DNA for the CDR3 is TGTGCTAGTGGACCGTTAGGGAGGAACACTGAAGCTTTCTTT. Encoded protein: CASGPLGRNTEAFF.

The chain carries TRBV25-1 and TRBJ2-2; 14 nucleotides line up with TRBD2. The CDR3 is 17 amino acids. Germline trimming cut 4 bases from V and 4 bases from J; bases unmatched to any gene: 5. Germline loops: CDR1 MGHDK, CDR2 SYGVNS. The CDR3 DNA reads as TGTGCCAGCAGTGGACGACTAGCGGGAGGGGTCACCGGGGAGCTGTTTTTT. Protein product: CASSGRLAGGVTGELFF.

The V call is TRBV7-9, the J call TRBJ2-3; 9 bases are a match to TRBD1. CDR1 and CDR2 (germline): SEHNR, FQNEAQ (reference sequence). V was clipped by 5 bases and J by 2 bases; unmatched bases: 5. There are 15 residues in the CDR3. The DNA for the CDR3 is TGTGCCAGCAGCCCGACAGGGGGAGACACAGATACGCAGTATTTT. This encodes CASSPTGGDTDTQYF.

J is TRBJ1-3 and V is TRBV11-2; D might be TRBD1 (6 bases). V lost 4 bases and J 0 bases, leaving 10 bases between the germline ends. The CDR3 runs 15 residues. CDR1 and CDR2 (germline): SGHAT, FQNNGV. The CDR3 DNA follows: TGTGCCAGCAGCTCAGGACAGAACTCTGGAAACACCATATATTTT. Residues: CASSSGQNSGNTIYF.

The chain joins TRBV4-3 to TRBJ1-6, with unresolved D. Germline V gene data show CDR1 as LGHNA and CDR2 as YSLEER. V gave up 0 bases and J gave up 0 bases, with 6 bases separating them. CDR3 length: 16 amino acids. CDR3 nucleotides: TGCGCCAGCAGCCAAGATAGTAGCTCCTATAATTCACCCCTCCACTTT. This codes for CASSQDSSSYNSPLHF.

On this clone: The identical CDR3 is also encoded by other nucleotide sequences in the sample. The chain links TRBV6-2 or TRBV6-3 to TRBJ2-7; D is unclear. V was cut by 5 bases and J by 7 bases, with 9 bases left in between. From germline, CDR1 is MNHEY and CDR2 SVGEGT. This CDR3 has 11 residues. For the CDR3, the DNA is TGTGCCAGCAGTCGAGGCTATGAGCAGTACGTC. It encodes CASSRGYEQYV.

The chain uses TRBV5-8 and TRBJ2-1; 9 positions match TRBD1. Germline assignment: CDR1 SGHTS and CDR2 YDEGEE. Germline trimming cut 4 bases from V and 6 bases from J; bases unmatched to any gene: 17. The CDR3 is made up of 18 amino acids. Here the CDR3 DNA reads TGTGCCAGCAGCCCCAGGACAGGGGTTTTCACCTCTGGCAATGAGCAGTTCTTC. It yields the protein CASSPRTGVFTSGNEQFF.

This chain uses TRBV7-2 with TRBJ2-1; 10 positions agree with TRBD1. CDR1 is SGHTA, CDR2 FQGNSA, per germline. The CDR3 is made up of 15 amino acids. The trim removed 2 bases at V and 4 bases at J, leaving 2 bases unmatched. The CDR3 protein is CASSLRQGAYNEQFF. The DNA for the CDR3 is TGTGCCAGCAGCTTAAGACAGGGGGCTTACAATGAGCAGTTCTTC.

The chain links TRBV14 to TRBJ1-1; 8 positions agree with TRBD1. This CDR3 has 12 amino acids. Per germline, CDR1 SGHDN and CDR2 FVKESK. V lost 5 bases, J lost 5 bases, and 1 base stayed unmatched. The CDR3 DNA sequence: TGTGCCAGCAGCAACAGGGGGACTGAAGCTTTCTTT. It yields the protein CASSNRGTEAFF.

This chain uses TRBV6-2 or TRBV6-3 with TRBJ2-6, with D perhaps matching TRBD2 (5 bases). Trimming removed 2 bases from V and 1 base from J, with 12 bases in between. CDR1 is MNHEY, CDR2 SVGEGT, per germline. This CDR3 region has 17 residues. As DNA, the CDR3 is TGTGCCAGCAGTTACCAAGCGGCGATTTCTGGGGCCAACGTCCTGACTTTC. Its protein is CASSYQAAISGANVLTF.

This clone was observed a few times. The genes are TRBV27 and TRBJ1-1; TRBD1 matches 8 bases. Germline CDR1 MNHEY, CDR2 SMNVEV (reference sequence). The CDR3 length is 13 residues. V lost 3 bases and J lost 4; bases outside the gene matches: 1. The CDR3 DNA is TGTGCCAGCAGTTTTACAGGGGGCACTGAAGCTTTCTTT. It specifies CASSFTGGTEAFF.

The chain links TRBV5-4 to TRBJ2-7; TRBD1 agrees at 12 bases. This CDR3 spans 14 amino acids. J lost 5 bases, V lost 4 bases, and 4 bases had no gene match. Germline CDR1 and CDR2: SGHNT and YYREEE (reference sequence). The CDR3 reads CASSKGQGANEQYV. The CDR3 bases are TGTGCCAGCAGCAAGGGACAGGGGGCGAACGAGCAGTACGTC.

The chain carries TRBV6-5 and TRBJ1-2; TRBD1 aligns across 9 bases. In germline, CDR1 is MNHEY, CDR2 SVGAGI. After removal of 5 bases from V and 4 bases from J, the junction contained 5 bases not matched to a gene. The CDR3 covers 14 residues. The CDR3 region has the DNA TGTGCCAGCAGTCGGACAGGGGAACTCTATGGCTACACCTTC. Amino acids: CASSRTGELYGYTF.

The chain is built from TRBV14 and TRBJ2-1, with TRBD2 identical over 14 bases. The CDR3 contains 15 residues. After removal of 4 bases from V and 4 bases from J, the junction contained 0 bases not matched to a gene. The germline gives CDR1 SGHDN, CDR2 FVKESK. The CDR3 protein is CASSRLAGGYNEQFF. In DNA, the CDR3 is TGTGCCAGCAGCCGACTAGCGGGAGGGTACAATGAGCAGTTCTTC.

The CDR3 loop is CASSVTGILSDEQFF. The CDR3 nucleotides read TGTGCCAGCAGCGTAACCGGGATCTTATCCGATGAGCAGTTCTTC. This sequence joins TRBV9 and TRBJ2-1, with D possibly TRBD2 on 5 matching bases. The CDR3 consists of 15 residues. From germline, CDR1 is SGDLS and CDR2 YYNGEE. V dropped 1 base and J dropped 8 bases, with 16 bases sitting between them.

This chain joins TRBV6-2 or TRBV6-3 and TRBJ1-5; D is uncertain. The CDR3 spans 13 residues. Trimming took 7 bases from V and 5 from J, leaving 12 bases between them. Per germline, CDR1 MNHEY and CDR2 SVGEGT. CDR3 protein: CASTPFNDQPQHF. CDR3 nucleotides: TGTGCCAGCACCCCGTTCAATGATCAGCCCCAGCATTTT.

The rearrangement uses TRBV7-9 and TRBJ1-3; a possible D gene is TRBD1 (6 bases). Germline values: CDR1 SEHNR, CDR2 FQNEAQ (reference sequence). CDR3 length equals 18 residues. Deletions cut 8 bases from V and 0 bases from J, with 23 bases between. CDR3 protein: CASWGVVRGELSGNTIYF. DNA for the CDR3: TGTGCCAGCTGGGGAGTCGTCAGGGGCGAACTCTCTGGAAACACCATATATTTT.

This chain connects TRBV21-1 to TRBJ1-2; the tabulated D call, TRBD1, remains unverified against the DNA. TRBV21-1 counts as a pseudogene. The CDR3 is made up of 15 amino acids. The DNA of the CDR3 is TGTGCCAGCAGCAAAGGGAACAGGGCGACCTATGGCTACACCTTC. Encoded protein: CASSKGNRATYGYTF.

The chain is built from TRBV18 and TRBJ2-5; TRBD2 aligns across 14 bases. The CDR3 contains 16 residues. Germline loops: CDR1 KGHSH, CDR2 LQKENI. V trimming: 3 bases; J trimming: 5 bases; junction bases outside the gene matches: 5. In DNA, the CDR3 is TGTGCCAGCTCACCTATCAGACTAGCGGGAGGGGAGACCCAGTACTTC. Translating gives CASSPIRLAGGETQYF.

The chain combines TRBV6-5 with TRBJ1-2; 8 nucleotides match TRBD1. This CDR3 spans 13 amino acids. V gave up 7 bases and J gave up 3 bases; unmatched junction bases: 4. CDR1 is MNHEY, CDR2 SVGAGI, per germline. The CDR3 protein is CASMRTGYYGYTF. In DNA form, the CDR3 reads TGTGCCAGCATGAGGACAGGGTACTATGGCTACACCTTC.

The V gene is TRBV29-1, the J gene TRBJ1-1, with 7 bases aligning to TRBD1. The trim removed 7 bases at V and 0 bases at J, leaving 5 bases unmatched. Per the germline V gene, CDR1 is SQVTM and CDR2 is ANQGSEA. The CDR3 spans 13 residues. The CDR3 region has the DNA TGCAGCGCTGACAGGGTCATGAACACTGAAGCTTTCTTT. It is translated as CSADRVMNTEAFF.

This chain joins TRBV7-9 and TRBJ1-1; D call uncertain. The germline CDR1 and CDR2 sequences are SEHNR and FQNEAQ (reference sequence). The CDR3 has 14 residues. Trimming left V 1 base short and J 4 bases short, with 10 bases between. CDR3 sequence reads: CASSLVEGFTEAFF. The CDR3 DNA follows: TGTGCCAGCAGCTTAGTCGAGGGATTCACTGAAGCTTTCTTT.

The rearrangement links TRBV6-2 or TRBV6-3 to TRBJ1-5; 8 nucleotides line up with TRBD1. The germline CDR1 and CDR2 sequences are MNHEY and SVGEGT. The V and J ends lost 4 bases and 7 bases, in that order; junction bases with no gene match: 6. The CDR3 has 14 amino acids. CDR3 nucleotide sequence: TGTGCCAGCAGTTTCCTGGCAGGGGGCCAGCCCCAGCATTTT. Protein: CASSFLAGGQPQHF.

The V call is TRBV6-5, the J call TRBJ1-4, with D hard to call. The CDR3 spans 15 residues. CDR1 and CDR2 from the germline V gene are MNHEY and SVGAGI. The V end was cut by 0 bases, the J end by 2 bases, with 7 bases between. The CDR3 reads CASSYSGSTNEKLFF. The DNA of the CDR3 is TGTGCCAGCAGTTACTCCGGGAGCACTAATGAAAAACTGTTTTTT.

The chain is built from TRBV7-9 and TRBJ1-5; D possibly corresponds to TRBD1 (6 bases). The CDR3 runs 14 residues. Germline V CDR1 and CDR2: SEHNR, FQNEAQ (reference sequence). V dropped 5 bases and J dropped 2 bases, with 10 bases sitting between them. CDR3 sequence: CASSEPGGNQPQHF. CDR3 coding DNA: TGTGCCAGCAGCGAACCAGGGGGCAATCAGCCCCAGCATTTT.

The chain uses TRBV12-3 or TRBV12-4 and TRBJ1-1, with 9 bases identical to TRBD1. The CDR3 is 13 amino acids. V shed 6 bases, J shed 6 bases, and the junction held 5 bases outside the gene matches. The DNA of the CDR3 is TGTGCCAGCAGACGGACAGGGGTCGCTGAAGCTTTCTTT. Translating it yields CASRRTGVAEAFF.

The J gene is TRBJ2-3, the V gene TRBV9, with D possibly matching TRBD2 (5 bases). V shed 0 bases and J shed 2 bases, with 10 bases lying between them. This CDR3 comprises 15 residues. Germline V CDR1 and CDR2: SGDLS, YYNGEE. CDR3 in DNA: TGTGCCAGCAGCGTAGTCACAGCGGACACAGATACGCAGTATTTT. Its protein is CASSVVTADTDTQYF.

V and J are TRBV10-2 and TRBJ2-5; D ambiguous. With 1 base removed from V and 3 bases from J, the gap between germline ends came to 3 bases. Germline assignment: CDR1 WSHSY and CDR2 SAAADI. This CDR3 contains 12 residues. CDR3 in amino acids: CASSEYKETQYF. The CDR3 DNA sequence: TGCGCCAGCAGTGAGTATAAAGAGACCCAGTACTTC.

V usage is TRBV2 and J usage is TRBJ2-3, with D possibly matching TRBD1 (6 bases). The CDR3 runs 13 residues. CDR1 is SNHLY, CDR2 FYNNEI, per germline. Trimming stripped 10 bases from V and 6 bases from J, with 17 bases between. CDR3 amino acids: CATYQGGMDTQYF. CDR3 sequence (DNA): TGTGCCACCTACCAAGGGGGTATGGATACGCAGTATTTT.

The chain couples TRBV6-5 to TRBJ1-1, with D unclear. This CDR3 comprises 12 residues. From germline, CDR1 is MNHEY and CDR2 SVGAGI. The V and J ends lost 4 bases and 3 bases respectively, with 6 bases between them. The CDR3 is CASSSLYTEAFF. The CDR3 bases are TGTGCCAGCAGTTCCTTATACACTGAAGCTTTCTTT.